This TCR beta chain was retrieved from a study of regulatory T cells in long-lasting Graves disease. This CDR3 is built from 17 residues. The V gene lost 3 bases and the J gene lost 0 bases, with 18 bases spanning the gap. The germline V gene encodes CDR1 MDHEN and CDR2 SYDVKM. In this sample, this clonotype turned up many times. With iRepertoire HTBI primers and Arm-PCR of CDR3 regions, TCR beta libraries were built. TCRdb reprocessed the multiplex PCR reads via MiXCR and lists one record per CDR3 protein. This table has fewer than 350,000 distinct CDR3 sequences, 18% appearing once. Time point specified: newly diagnosed GD, antithyroid drugs for less than 3 months. Following extraction of RNA from PBMCs, that RNA was used to make the TCR library. The authors diagnosed Graves' disease using American Thyroid Association guidelines.

The clonotype originates from a female donor with Graves disease. The V gene is TRBV28, the J gene TRBJ2-7; D is undetermined. The sequences come from peripheral blood mononuclear cells (PBMCs), collected at new diagnosis, from a patient treated with antithyroid drugs. This CDR3 reads CASSLSPHPTFSYEQYF. The DNA for the CDR3 is TGTGCCAGCAGTTTGTCCCCACATCCGACATTCTCCTACGAGCAGTACTTC.